Listed below are T cell receptor beta chains from one sample, sequenced in a study of cytomegalovirus exposure and HLA in healthy donors. Clones were read by immunoSEQ multiplex PCR, and TCRdb kept only the in-frame ones, dropping some. The sample has about 130,000 clones, roughly 90% seen once. The material sequenced was PBMCs. Receptors originate from a man aged 30 to 39 in good health and CMV-seronegative. Each CDR3 is given with its conserved first and last residue. D genes are given only for firm matches. Not every row has a clone size; where given, it reads once, few, many or a size class.

>TRBV7-9|-|-|TRBJ1-2
CASSQWTANGYTF
TGTGCCAGCAGCCAATGGACAGCCAATGGCTACACCTTC
>TRBV11-2|-|TRBD1|TRBJ1-3
CASSTRAVDRLRSGNTIYF
TGTGCCAGCAGCACAAGGGCGGTGGACAGGCTCCGCTCTGGAAACACCATATATTTT
>TRBV6-6|-|-|TRBJ1-5
CASSYGLSNSNQPQHF
TGTGCCAGCAGTTACGGACTCTCTAATAGCAATCAGCCCCAGCATTTT
>TRBV6-4|-|-|TRBJ2-1
CASSDSGGLGYNEQFF
TGTGCCAGCAGTGACTCTGGAGGTTTGGGCTACAATGAGCAGTTCTTC
>TRBV10-1|-|-|TRBJ2-2
CASSGKEIGKQGDTGELFF
TGCGCCAGCAGTGGAAAGGAAATTGGTAAACAGGGAGACACCGGGGAGCTGTTTTTT
>TRBV5-6|-|-|TRBJ2-2
CASSLARERPFLGDGELFF
TGTGCCAGCAGCTTGGCCAGAGAGCGACCCTTCCTCGGTGACGGGGAGCTGTTTTTT
>TRBV12-5|-|-|TRBJ2-1
CASGAGAFLSNEQFF
TGTGCTAGTGGGGCAGGGGCTTTCCTATCCAATGAGCAGTTCTTC
>TRBV6-5|-|-|TRBJ2-7
CASSTGTSYEQYF
TGTGCCAGCAGTACTGGGACATCCTACGAGCAGTACTTC
>TRBV5-1|-|-|TRBJ1-3
CASSLGAVSGNTIYF
TGCGCCAGCAGCTTGGGGGCAGTCTCTGGAAACACCATATATTTT
>TRBV13|-|TRBD1|TRBJ1-3
CASTGRDSTSGNTIYF
TGTGCCAGCACCGGTCGGGACAGCACTTCTGGAAACACCATATATTTT
>TRBV14|once|-|TRBJ1-2
CASSQQLRIGYGYTF
TGTGCCAGCAGCCAACAGCTCAGGATTGGCTATGGCTACACCTTC
>TRBV5-6|-|-|TRBJ2-5
CASSFWQGGTQYF
TGTGCCAGCAGCTTTTGGCAGGGAGGGACCCAGTACTTC
>TRBV19|-|TRBD2|TRBJ2-1
CASSISQRDLYNEQFF
TGTGCCAGTAGTATCTCCCAGCGGGATCTATACAATGAGCAGTTCTTC
>TRBV19|-|TRBD1|TRBJ1-4
CASSMGQGREKLFF
TGTGCCAGTAGTATGGGACAGGGACGTGAAAAACTGTTTTTT
>TRBV9|-|TRBD1|TRBJ2-5
CASSEGQGSQETQYF
TGTGCCAGCAGCGAAGGACAGGGGTCCCAAGAGACCCAGTACTTC
>TRBV30|-|-|TRBJ1-4
CAWSVGSRGSEKLFF
TGTGCCTGGAGTGTAGGGTCCAGGGGTTCGGAAAAACTGTTTTTT
>TRBV2|-|-|TRBJ1-1
CASSREENTEAFF
TGTGCCAGCAGTAGAGAAGAGAACACTGAAGCTTTCTTT
>TRBV4-1|few|-|TRBJ1-6
CASSLGEVRGGSPLHF
TGCGCCAGCAGCTTGGGCGAGGTACGGGGTGGGTCACCCCTCCACTTT
>TRBV10-3|once|-|TRBJ1-1
CAIRARTALAMNTEAFF
TGTGCCATCAGAGCCCGGACAGCCCTAGCTATGAACACTGAAGCTTTCTTT
>TRBV9|once|-|TRBJ2-2
CASNVEGSANTGELFF
TGTGCCAGCAACGTGGAGGGGTCCGCGAACACCGGGGAGCTGTTTTTT
>TRBV5-4|-|-|TRBJ2-4
CASSFERGGNIQYF
TGTGCCAGCAGCTTTGAGAGGGGAGGAAACATTCAGTACTTC
>TRBV27|-|TRBD2|TRBJ2-1
CASSLSGLAAAYNEQFF
TGTGCCAGCAGTTTATCGGGTCTAGCGGCCGCCTACAATGAGCAGTTCTTC
>TRBV5-1|-|TRBD2|TRBJ2-5
CASSPGLGGGRETQYF
TGCGCCAGCAGCCCGGGACTAGGAGGGGGGCGGGAGACCCAGTACTTC
>TRBV2|-|TRBD1|TRBJ2-7
CASSLPSTGTNSYEQYF
TGTGCCAGCAGCCTACCCTCGACAGGGACAAACTCCTACGAGCAGTACTTC
>TRBV30|-|-|TRBJ2-5
CAWSVSGRETQYF
TGTGCCTGGAGTGTATCTGGGAGAGAGACCCAGTACTTC
>TRBV30|-|-|TRBJ1-2
CAWSPWGVGYTF
TGTGCCTGGAGTCCCTGGGGGGTTGGCTACACCTTC
>TRBV12-5|-|TRBD2|TRBJ2-6
CASGLVPDGGWDGQISSGANVLTF
TGTGCTAGTGGTTTGGTACCCGACGGGGGGTGGGACGGGCAAATAAGCTCTGGGGCCAACGTCCTGACTTTC
>TRBV10-3|-|-|TRBJ1-5
CAAKGPGGNQPQHF
TGTGCCGCTAAGGGCCCAGGGGGCAATCAGCCCCAGCATTTT
>TRBV9|-|TRBD1|TRBJ1-2
CASSPSKDRANYGYTF
TGTGCCAGCAGCCCCTCAAAGGACAGGGCAAACTATGGCTACACCTTC
>TRBV5-4|-|-|TRBJ2-5
CASSIDSQETQYF
TGTGCCAGCAGCATCGACAGCCAAGAGACCCAGTACTTC
>TRBV7-8|-|-|TRBJ2-7
CASSLGEGSAYEQYF
TGTGCCAGCAGTTTAGGGGAAGGGAGCGCCTACGAGCAGTACTTC
>TRBV2|few|-|TRBJ2-2
CASSAQNTGELFF
TGTGCCAGCAGTGCCCAGAACACCGGGGAGCTGTTTTTT
>TRBV7-2|-|-|TRBJ2-3
CASSLAIRTDTQYF
TGTGCCAGCAGCTTAGCGATTCGGACAGATACGCAGTATTTT
>TRBV7-9|-|-|TRBJ1-2
CASSLALGQTGGYTF
TGTGCCAGCAGCTTAGCCCTAGGACAGACGGGTGGCTACACCTTC
>TRBV2|-|TRBD2|TRBJ2-3
CASQLAGESFDTQYF
TGTGCCAGCCAACTAGCGGGGGAGAGCTTCGATACGCAGTATTTT